This record looks at one T cell receptor beta chain sequence and its context. Its antigen is still unknown. Generated by immunoSEQ multiplex PCR, the TCRdb table keeps only in-frame clones and is missing some. The sample shows some 1.5 million clones, roughly 96% of them seen only once. This CDR3 has 14 residues. Germline-derived CDR1 and CDR2 are SGHRS and YFSETQ. V lost 0 bases to trimming and J lost 5 bases, with 11 bases between them. The data were taken from a study of shared clonotypes between healthy human individuals. Study-wide results and limits: An effect of sequencing depth on clonotype sharing among donors was expected.

The clonotype was recovered from a man aged 25-45 years in good health. V is TRBV5-1 and J is TRBJ2-5; tentative D call: TRBD2 (6 bases). Sequenced input: naive CD4+ T cells sorted from blood. Sample subset: CD45RA+ positively selected. CDR3 sequence: CASSLERASETQYF. The DNA for the CDR3 is TGCGCCAGCAGCTTGGAGCGGGCAAGCGAGACCCAGTACTTC.